This T cell receptor (beta chain) was sequenced during a study of shared clonotypes between healthy human individuals. Study-wide points: The sharing of 5% to 6.5% of naive CD4 clonotypes was seen across a handful of donors. Non-shared clonotypes displayed generation probabilities falling below those of clonotypes present in all four donors.

Every contributor of samples was a Caucasian grown-up residing in Nashville, Tennessee. The deep-level immunoSEQ assay was used. The table came from immunoSEQ multiplex PCR; TCRdb's copy has only in-frame clones and leaves some out. The repertoire holds just over 2,000,000 clones, with roughly 95% as singletons. With regard to this clone: Its matching antigen is unknown.

V dropped 4 bases and J dropped 6; count of bases not matched to a gene: 4. Germline CDR1 is SEHNR and CDR2 is FQNEAQ (reference sequence). The CDR3 is made up of 14 amino acids. The TCR comes from a man in his late teens or twenties in good health. The genes are TRBV7-9 and TRBJ2-1, with 9 bases that match TRBD1. The sequenced sample was naive CD4+ T cells sorted from blood. The subset denotes: CD45RA+ positively selected. CDR3 sequence: CASSSWTGANEQFF. In nucleotides, the CDR3 is TGTGCCAGCAGCTCCTGGACAGGGGCCAATGAGCAGTTCTTC.